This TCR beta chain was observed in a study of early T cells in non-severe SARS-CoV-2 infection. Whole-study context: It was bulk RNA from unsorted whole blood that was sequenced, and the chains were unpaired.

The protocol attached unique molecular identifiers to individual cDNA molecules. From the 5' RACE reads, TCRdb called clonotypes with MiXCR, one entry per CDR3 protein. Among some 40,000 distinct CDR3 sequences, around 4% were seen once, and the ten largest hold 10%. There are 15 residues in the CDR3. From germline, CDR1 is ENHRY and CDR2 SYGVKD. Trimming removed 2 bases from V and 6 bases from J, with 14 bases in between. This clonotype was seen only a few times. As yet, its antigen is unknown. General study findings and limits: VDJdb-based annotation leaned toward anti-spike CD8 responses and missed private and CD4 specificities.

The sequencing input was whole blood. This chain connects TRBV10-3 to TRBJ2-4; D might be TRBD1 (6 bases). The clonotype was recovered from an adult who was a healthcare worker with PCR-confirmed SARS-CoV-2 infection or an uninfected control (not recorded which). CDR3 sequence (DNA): TGTGCCATCAGTGAGAGGGGGAGTGATGGAAACATTCAGTACTTC. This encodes CAISERGSDGNIQYF.